The T cell receptor (beta chain) under discussion was sequenced for a study of OX40 agonist ivuxolimab in advanced cancers. At the level of the study: The dose-escalation cohort was roughly 83% male, with a mean age of around 54 years, ranging about 23 to 90.

Sequencing used immunoSEQ multiplex PCR; TCRdb keeps in-frame clones, though not all of them. The sample includes approximately 18,000 clones, around 70% seen only once; the top ten take about 33%. The sequencing used CD4+ or CD8+ T cells sorted from blood, collected in a trial of the OX40 agonist ivuxolimab. This TCR came from an adult with an advanced solid tumor such as melanoma, head and neck, liver or kidney cancer.

The CDR3 bases are TGTGCCAGCTCACCACCGTTGGGGGGGAACTATGGCTACACCTTC. Translation gives CASSPPLGGNYGYTF. The chain employs TRBV18 and TRBJ1-2, with a possible D match to TRBD1 (5 bases). This CDR3 spans 15 amino acids. The V end was cut by 0 bases, the J end by 2 bases, with 10 bases between. Germline CDR1 reads KGHSH; CDR2 reads LQKENI.